One T cell receptor beta chain is described in this entry. What it binds is unknown. The CDR3 is 14 residues long. V lost 1 base to trimming and J lost 5 bases; unmatched junction nucleotides: 6. CDR1 GTSNPN and CDR2 SVGIG come from the germline V gene (reference sequence). The sample comes from a study of cytomegalovirus exposure and HLA in healthy donors. Across the study: Earlier sequencing of 150 million to 200 million T cells yielded around 100 million unique TCR beta sequences.

PCR was performed using 60 Vbeta and 13 Jbeta primers. Using immunoSEQ multiplex PCR, the repertoire was profiled, and TCRdb retains in-frame clones only, with some absent. The repertoire holds around 150,000 clones, over 75% seen once, with approximately 2% in the top ten. General study results and limits: Across HLA loci, a later analysis found differing TCR association rates, with DRB1 most and HLA-C fewest. Later genetic work tied a missense DCLRE1C variant to beta-chain V and J trimming.

Sequencing input: PBMCs. The sequence was obtained from a man aged 40-55 years in good health and CMV-seronegative. The V and J genes are TRBV30 and TRBJ2-7; 9 bases are a match to TRBD1. The chain's CDR3 is CAWSAGTGNHEQYF. CDR3 coding DNA: TGTGCCTGGAGTGCAGGGACAGGGAACCACGAGCAGTACTTC.